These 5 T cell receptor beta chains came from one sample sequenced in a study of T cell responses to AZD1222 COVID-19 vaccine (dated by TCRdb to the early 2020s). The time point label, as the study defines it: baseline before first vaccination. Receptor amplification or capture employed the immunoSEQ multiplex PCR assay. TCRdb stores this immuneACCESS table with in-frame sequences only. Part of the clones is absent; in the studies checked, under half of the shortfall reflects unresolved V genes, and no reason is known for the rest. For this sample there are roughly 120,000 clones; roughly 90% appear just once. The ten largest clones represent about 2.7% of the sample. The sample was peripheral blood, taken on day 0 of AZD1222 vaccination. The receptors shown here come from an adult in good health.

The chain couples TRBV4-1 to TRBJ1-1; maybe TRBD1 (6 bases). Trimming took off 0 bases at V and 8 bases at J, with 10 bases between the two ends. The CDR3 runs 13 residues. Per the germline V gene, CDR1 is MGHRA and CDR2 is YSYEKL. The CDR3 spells CASSQEQQGEAFF. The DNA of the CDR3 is TGCGCCAGCAGCCAAGAGCAACAGGGCGAAGCTTTCTTT.

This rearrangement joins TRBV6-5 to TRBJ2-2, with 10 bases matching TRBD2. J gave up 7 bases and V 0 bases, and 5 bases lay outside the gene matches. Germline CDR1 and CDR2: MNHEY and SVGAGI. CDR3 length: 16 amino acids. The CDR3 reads CASSYSSGRAVGELFF. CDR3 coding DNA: TGTGCCAGCAGTTACTCGAGCGGGAGGGCCGTCGGGGAGCTGTTTTTT.

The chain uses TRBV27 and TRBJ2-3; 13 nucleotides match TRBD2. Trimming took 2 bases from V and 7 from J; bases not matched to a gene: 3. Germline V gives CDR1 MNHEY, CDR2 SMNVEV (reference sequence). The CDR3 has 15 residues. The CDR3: CASSLGTSGKNTQYF. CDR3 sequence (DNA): TGTGCCAGCAGTTTAGGGACTAGCGGGAAGAATACGCAGTATTTT.

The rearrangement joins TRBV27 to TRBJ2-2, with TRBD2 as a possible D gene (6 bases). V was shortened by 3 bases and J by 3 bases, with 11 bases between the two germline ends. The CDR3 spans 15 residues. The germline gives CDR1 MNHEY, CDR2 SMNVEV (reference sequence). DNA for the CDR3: TGTGCCAGCAGTTTGGAGGGCGGGTACACCGGGGAGCTGTTTTTT. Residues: CASSLEGGYTGELFF.

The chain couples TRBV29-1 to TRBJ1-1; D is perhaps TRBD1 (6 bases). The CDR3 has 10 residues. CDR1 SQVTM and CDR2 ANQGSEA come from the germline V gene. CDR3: CTSGETEAFF. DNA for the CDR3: TGCACCTCAGGGGAGACTGAAGCTTTCTTT.